The TCR beta chain under discussion was sequenced for a study of T cell changes during pregnancy in multiple sclerosis. The protocol was immunoSEQ multiplex PCR, while the TCRdb copy is restricted to in-frame clones and leaves out a portion. The table lists about 42,000 clones, 80% to 90% of them singletons. This clone was seen just once. Deletions cut 0 bases from V and 7 bases from J, with 13 bases between. In germline, CDR1 is LGHNA, CDR2 YSLEER. The CDR3 length is 15 residues. The clonotype originates from a female donor with multiple sclerosis, enrolled in a pregnancy study. The chain carries TRBV4-3 and TRBJ1-5; D uncertain. The source material was CD4+ T cells from peripheral blood mononuclear cells, sampled before pregnancy. The CDR3 DNA sequence: TGCGCCAGCAGCCAAGATATGGGCGCCGGACAGCCCCAGCATTTT. Protein: CASSQDMGAGQPQHF.